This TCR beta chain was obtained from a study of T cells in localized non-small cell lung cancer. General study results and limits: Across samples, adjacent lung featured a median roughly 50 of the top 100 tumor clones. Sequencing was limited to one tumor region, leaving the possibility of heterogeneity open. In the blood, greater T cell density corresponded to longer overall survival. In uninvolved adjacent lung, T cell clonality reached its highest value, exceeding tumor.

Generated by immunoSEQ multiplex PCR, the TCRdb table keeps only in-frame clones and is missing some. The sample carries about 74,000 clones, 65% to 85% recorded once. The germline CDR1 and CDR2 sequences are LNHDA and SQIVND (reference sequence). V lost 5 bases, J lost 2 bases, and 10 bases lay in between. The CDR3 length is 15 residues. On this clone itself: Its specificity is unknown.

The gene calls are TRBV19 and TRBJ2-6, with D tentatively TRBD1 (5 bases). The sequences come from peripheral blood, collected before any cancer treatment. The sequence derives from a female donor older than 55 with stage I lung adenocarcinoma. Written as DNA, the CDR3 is TGTGCCAGTAGTGCAGGGTTTGCTGGGGCCAACGTCCTGACTTTC. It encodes CASSAGFAGANVLTF. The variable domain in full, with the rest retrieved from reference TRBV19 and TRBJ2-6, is DGGITQSPKYLFRKEGQNVTLSCEQNLNHDAMYWYRQDPGQGLRLIYYSQIVNDFQKGDIAEGYSVSREKKESFPLTVTSAQKNPTAFYLCASSAGFAGANVLTFGAGSRLTVL.